The text below deals with one T cell receptor beta chain. This clonotype was observed many times. Its target antigen remains unknown. The input lacks base qualities; no much larger clone sits a single base away. The meaning of the sample's time point label: newly diagnosed GD, antithyroid drugs for less than 3 months. For both TCR sequencing and RNA sequencing, RNA was extracted from PBMCs using TRIzol. Graves' disease was diagnosed according to American Thyroid Association guidelines. Patients for the study were recruited at an endocrinology department in Xi'an, China. From each patient, approximately 9 milliliters of peripheral blood was collected into an EDTA anticoagulant tube. PBMCs were isolated by Ficoll Paque Plus density gradient separation without further T cell sorting. An Agilent 2100 Bioanalyzer and agarose gel were used to assess RNA quality, and a NanoDrop 2000 was used to measure RNA concentration.

Trimming takes 4 bases from V and 6 bases from J, and the germline ends sit 9 bases apart. The germline V gene (reference sequence) yields MNHEY for CDR1 and SMNVEV for CDR2. The CDR3 starts with the cysteine, ends with the phenylalanine, and has 13 residues. Just the 39-base CDR3 DNA is kept, in frame starting at base 1. This entry comes from a study of regulatory T cells in long-lasting Graves disease (dated by TCRdb to the early 2020s). The study in broad terms: Newly diagnosed Graves' disease patients had taken antithyroid drugs for less than 3 months. Patients with persistent Graves' disease were compared with patients with newly diagnosed Graves' disease using TCR sequencing and RNA sequencing of peripheral blood. The study took place in China and was registered as a clinical trial. A total of around 35 samples underwent TCR sequencing, from roughly 13 patients with persistent Graves' disease and some 20 patients with newly diagnosed Graves' disease. The paper as a whole reports these results and caveats: The authors acknowledged the small sample size as a limitation that may reduce accuracy. Sequencing and analysis were restricted to the TCR beta chain. Patients with persistent disease shared more public clonotypes (around 2,500) than newly diagnosed patients did (more than 900). Compared with newly diagnosed patients, patients with persistent Graves' disease had lower TCR Shannon entropy and fewer highly expanded clones, which suggests clonal expansion. Because the primary lesion, thyroid tissue, could not be accessed, the study looked at peripheral blood alone. Persistent disease showed preferential use of TRBV28, TRBJ1-2 and TRBJ2-5, whereas newly diagnosed disease favored TRBV20-1 and TRBJ2-1.

Receptor amplification or capture employed multiplex PCR. Reads for this sample came from an Illumina HiSeq 4000. To build TCR beta libraries, CDR3 regions were amplified by Arm-PCR using iRepertoire HTBI primers. PCR products were gel purified before sequencing. In the original analysis: A total of some 65 TRBV and 14 TRBJ segments were identified across samples and were used for gene usage analysis of CDR3 amino acid clonotypes. COPE and FqMerger were used to merge the filtered high-quality paired reads into contigs. BLAST was used to align contigs to IMGT TRBV, TRBD and TRBJ reference genes, with CDR3 defined following IMGT. Highly expanded clones were defined as clonotypes with a frequency above 0.1%. Shannon entropy served as the measure of repertoire diversity, while the Gini coefficient captured V-J evenness. Clonotypes shared by more than one individual were considered public. TCRdb ran its own pipeline on the public reads, namely fastp trimming at Q25 and MiXCR clone calling, and kept in-frame beta chains. Entries that share a CDR3 protein sequence are merged under the most common genes and DNA. The V and J calls were not made by the authors but by TCRdb's processing. The sample data list about 350,000 distinct CDR3 sequences, and about a sixth of these were observed just once. The ten top clones hold just under 30% of the sample.

The same data also went into a second study, on T cells in Graves' hyperthyroidism and ophthalmopathy. From that second study: Stable Graves' hyperthyroidism was defined as the absence of progression to ophthalmopathy over 18 months of follow-up. Hyperthyroidism patients were newly diagnosed, had a disease duration of under 2 months, and were aged 18 to 65 years. Any patient with an uncontrolled infection, another autoimmune disease, pregnancy or lactation was excluded. Clinical symptoms, serum thyroxine and TRAb, thyroid ultrasound, and orbital computed tomography formed the basis for the diagnoses. The TCR CDR3 was subjected to a first round of RT-PCR using the HTBI primer set and the Qiagen OneStep RT-PCR kit. Most expanded thyroid clonotypes (frequency above 0.001) were also detected in blood, a finding suggesting that blood repertoires may reflect thyroid immune responses. A model built on a 13 V-J signature distinguished ophthalmopathy from stable hyperthyroidism, reaching about 89% sensitivity and around 81% specificity in cross-validation and 80%/75% in testing. In validation, the model predicted progression to ophthalmopathy a median of approximately 6.3 months before onset, with approximately 70% sensitivity and roughly 77% specificity. TCR V-J signatures able to tell the groups apart were searched for in a discovery cohort of 100 patients, of whom about 40 had Graves' ophthalmopathy and roughly 58 had stable Graves' hyperthyroidism. Whether ophthalmopathy could be predicted prospectively was tested in an independent validation cohort made up of 18 to 20 hyperthyroidism patients plus 17 patients who later progressed to ophthalmopathy. The 95 to 100 discovery patients were randomly divided into training and test sets at a 7:3 ratio. Thyroid tissue and blood T-cell repertoires from six Graves' hyperthyroidism patients were also compared in the study. Once sampling was done, hyperthyroidism patients were given methimazole at a starting dose of 30 mg daily, whereas ophthalmopathy patients were given high-dose intravenous methylprednisolone. Libraries were constructed in a second round of multiplex PCR, after which size selection and purification were carried out. Libraries were sequenced paired-end with 100 bp reads on an Illumina HiSeq2000. SOAPnuke was used to process the raw data, throwing out any read that contained adapters or uncalled bases, had a mean Phred below 15, or lacked an exact constant-primer or identifier match. COPE v1.2.5 was used to merge the high-quality paired reads, and each unique nucleotide sequence was defined as a clonotype. MiTCR v1.1 was used to align the clonotypes against IMGT TRBV, TRBD and TRBJ reference segments. Only V-J combinations with frequency above 0.0001, covering about 99% of repertoires, were analysed. The TCS score was defined as F50 (clonal expansion) divided by E x V (chaos), with BLOSUM62-based TCRdist calculated between CDR3 peptides within each V-J. Welch's t-statistics and random forest reduced around 510 V-J features to around 14, which were used in a naive Bayes classifier (R e1071). No statistical method was used to set the sample size in advance, and investigators knew the group allocation. The paper describes TCR Vbeta CDR3 sequencing of 140 or so peripheral blood samples, made up of fewer than 50 ophthalmopathy patients, some 76 hyperthyroidism patients and 17 progressor patients.

The input for sequencing was peripheral blood mononuclear cells (PBMCs), taken at new diagnosis, from a patient treated with antithyroid drugs. The sequence was collected from a man aged 35-49 years with Graves disease. Donor details come from another sample of the same person, matched by shared clones. The chain employs TRBV27 and TRBJ1-4, with a tentative D gene TRBD1 over 5 matching bases. The CDR3 region reads CASSYDSYEKLFF. The bases read TGTGCCAGCAGTTATGACAGTTATGAAAAACTGTTTTTT.